This entry lists 23 T cell receptor beta chains sequenced from one sample in a study of response to subunit inactivated influenza vaccine. Each CDR3 protein is one row after TCRdb ran MiXCR on the RT-PCR reads. The sample has about 650,000 distinct CDR3 sequences; 15% to 18% are singletons. Sample: PBMCs from blood, taken 11 to 12 days after vaccination. Receptors were obtained from a man in his fifties who received an inactivated influenza vaccine.

The genes are TRBV10-1 and TRBJ2-5; possibly TRBD1 for D (6 bases). CDR1 and CDR2 (germline): WNHNN, SYGVQD (reference sequence). The CDR3 is 15 residues long. The V and J ends lost 0 bases and 5 bases respectively, with 13 bases between them. The CDR3, as DNA: TGCGCCAGCAGTGAGTCGTACAGGGTAATTGAGACCCAGTACTTC. It is translated as CASSESYRVIETQYF.

The chain employs TRBV25-1 and TRBJ2-1, with no clear D. The length of the CDR3 is 13 residues. CDR1 is MGHDK, CDR2 SYGVNS, per germline. Trimming left V 5 bases short and J 9 bases short, with 14 bases between. The DNA for the CDR3 is TGTGCCAGCAGTCCCGGTCTTTCCGGTGAGCAGTTCTTC. The encoded protein is CASSPGLSGEQFF.

This clonotype has a handful of counts. This chain joins TRBV12-3 or TRBV12-4 and TRBJ2-2, with 7 bases identical to TRBD1. CDR3 length: 14 amino acids. With 6 bases clipped from V and 4 bases from J, the junction kept 5 bases outside the gene matches. CDR3 nucleotides: TGTGCCAGCAGCCGACAGGGCCTCACCGGGGAGCTGTTTTTT. This gives the protein CASSRQGLTGELFF.

In its sample, this clonotype was seen a few times. The CDR3, as DNA: TGTGCCAGCAGTCACACCGGGACAGGGGGGCAGCCCCAGCATTTT. The encoded protein is CASSHTGTGGQPQHF. The chain carries TRBV12-3 or TRBV12-4 and TRBJ1-5, with 11 bases lining up with TRBD1. V gave up 5 bases and J gave up 7 bases; unmatched junction bases: 7. This CDR3 has 15 residues.

This clonotype was seen only a few times. The rearrangement links TRBV5-1 to TRBJ2-2; a possible D gene is TRBD1 (6 bases). Germline V lookup: CDR1 SGHRS, CDR2 YFSETQ. V lost 4 bases, J lost 3 bases, and 22 bases lay in between. The CDR3 totals 18 residues. The CDR3 is CASSTRPGGHPYTGELFF. CDR3 coding DNA: TGCGCCAGCAGCACGCGGCCTGGGGGACACCCCTACACCGGGGAGCTGTTTTTT.

This sequence joins TRBV20-1 and TRBJ2-3; TRBD2 matches 8 bases. This CDR3 region has 15 residues. V lost 3 bases, J lost 2 bases, and 7 bases stayed unmatched. The germline CDR1 and CDR2 sequences are DFQATT and SNEGSKA (reference sequence). This CDR3 is CSARVGGLATDTQYF. The DNA for the CDR3 is TGCAGTGCTAGGGTGGGAGGACTAGCCACAGATACGCAGTATTTT.

This clonotype appeared a few times. V is TRBV9 and J is TRBJ2-1; 10 positions match TRBD2. Trimming at V came to 3 bases and at J to 6 bases, leaving 9 bases not matched to a gene. CDR3 length: 16 amino acids. The germline gives CDR1 SGDLS, CDR2 YYNGEE. The CDR3 DNA sequence: TGTGCCAGCAGCGATGGAGGGGGGACTAGCGTCAATGAGCAGTTCTTC. Translating it yields CASSDGGGTSVNEQFF.

The chain uses TRBV5-8 and TRBJ1-2, with D perhaps TRBD1 (5 bases). V was clipped by 4 bases and J by 8 bases, with 15 bases between them. Germline V gene data show CDR1 as SGHTS and CDR2 as YDEGEE. There are 13 residues in the CDR3. CDR3 region: CASSRDVRLGYTF. DNA of the CDR3: TGTGCCAGCAGCCGGGACGTCAGGCTGGGCTACACCTTC.

The chain links TRBV3-1 to TRBJ1-2; possibly TRBD1 for D (5 bases). CDR3 length equals 14 residues. V shed 10 bases and J shed 0 bases, with 15 bases lying between them. CDR1 LGHDT and CDR2 YNNKEL come from the germline V gene (reference sequence). CDR3 residues: CATRPGGSNYGYTF. For the CDR3, the DNA is TGTGCCACCCGACCCGGGGGTTCTAACTATGGCTACACCTTC.

This clonotype was counted only a few times. V is TRBV6-1 and J is TRBJ2-1; weak D call: TRBD1 (7 bases). This CDR3 has 14 amino acids. V was cut by 10 bases and J by 7 bases, with 20 bases left in between. Per germline, CDR1 MNHNS and CDR2 SASEGT. In DNA form, the CDR3 reads TGTGCCACCAGGCAGGAGGGGGCTGTTAATGAGCAGTTCTTC. As protein: CATRQEGAVNEQFF.

The sample holds a few counts of this clonotype. This chain uses TRBV11-2 with TRBJ2-6; the D gene could be TRBD1 or TRBD2 (5 bases each). The CDR3 has 18 amino acids. The V and J ends lost 1 base and 1 base respectively, with 14 bases between them. Germline V lookup: CDR1 SGHAT, CDR2 FQNNGV. The CDR3 region is CASSLVGTARSGANVLTF. The CDR3 DNA follows: TGTGCCAGCAGCTTAGTTGGGACCGCTAGATCTGGGGCCAACGTCCTGACTTTC.

This sequence joins TRBV20-1 and TRBJ2-1, with 11 bases aligning to TRBD2. The V gene end was trimmed by 6 bases and the J gene end by 5 bases; junction bases not matched to a gene: 6. The CDR3 is made up of 14 amino acids. Germline V CDR1 and CDR2: DFQATT, SNEGSKA (reference sequence). The CDR3 DNA reads as TGCAGTGCACGACTAGCGGGATCAAACAATGAGCAGTTCTTC. Translating it yields CSARLAGSNNEQFF.

The chain employs TRBV5-1 and TRBJ2-5; 7 bases fit TRBD1. CDR1 SGHRS and CDR2 YFSETQ come from the germline V gene. The CDR3 runs 16 residues. V lost 0 bases and J lost 1; bases outside the gene matches: 6. The CDR3 region has the DNA TGCGCCAGCAGCTTGGGACAGGGAACCCCCCAAGAGACCCAGTACTTC. Its protein product is CASSLGQGTPQETQYF.

This chain joins TRBV27 and TRBJ2-2; possibly TRBD1 or TRBD2 for D (5 bases each). Trimming left V 3 bases short and J 2 bases short, with 13 bases between. CDR3 length: 16 residues. The germline V gene has CDR1 MNHEY and CDR2 SMNVEV (reference sequence). The CDR3 DNA is TGTGCCAGCAGTTTCCCCGGGACGGCTAACACCGGGGAGCTGTTTTTT. This codes for CASSFPGTANTGELFF.

Only a few counts were recorded for this clonotype. The chain joins TRBV7-9 to TRBJ2-1, with 7 positions matching TRBD2. The CDR3 contains 17 residues. The V and J ends lost 4 bases and 6 bases, in that order; junction bases with no gene match: 15. The germline V gene encodes CDR1 SEHNR and CDR2 FQNEAQ (reference sequence). The CDR3 sequence is CASSSALAGSAFNEQFF. CDR3 in DNA: TGTGCCAGCAGCTCAGCTTTAGCGGGTTCGGCTTTCAATGAGCAGTTCTTC.

This clonotype came up a few times. The CDR3 is CSARDPGQLSNQPQHF. DNA for the CDR3: TGCAGTGCTAGAGACCCCGGACAGCTGAGCAATCAGCCCCAGCATTTT. The rearrangement links TRBV20-1 to TRBJ1-5; tentative D call: TRBD1 (6 bases). Trimming pared 0 bases from V and 1 base from J, leaving 13 bases between. Germline assignment: CDR1 DFQATT and CDR2 SNEGSKA (reference sequence). The CDR3 is 16 residues long.

The CDR3 loop reads CASSYSFPRASGSLNEQFF. DNA for the CDR3: TGTGCCAGCAGTTACTCATTCCCCAGGGCTAGCGGGAGTCTCAATGAGCAGTTCTTC. J is TRBJ2-1 and V is TRBV6-5; 10 nucleotides agree with TRBD2. Germline lookup yields CDR1 MNHEY and CDR2 SVGAGI. This CDR3 has 19 residues. After removal of 0 bases from V and 6 bases from J, the junction contained 14 bases not matched to a gene.

The chain joins TRBV11-2 to TRBJ1-4; TRBD1 matches at 9 bases. This CDR3 contains 15 residues. Germline CDR1 reads SGHAT; CDR2 reads FQNNGV. With V trimmed by 5 bases and J by 7 bases, 8 bases remained unmatched. The CDR3 DNA reads TGTGCCAGCAGCCAAGCCGGGACAGGGACTGAAAAACTGTTTTTT. Translating it yields CASSQAGTGTEKLFF.

This clonotype was seen only a few times. This chain links TRBV11-2 with TRBJ2-2, with 8 bases identical to TRBD2. Per the germline V gene, CDR1 is SGHAT and CDR2 is FQNNGV. V dropped 3 bases and J dropped 4; count of bases not matched to a gene: 19. This CDR3 comprises 20 residues. CDR3 in amino acids: CASSLSLLLAEGRGTGELFF. The CDR3 coding sequence is TGTGCCAGCAGCTTGTCTCTGCTACTAGCGGAGGGGCGAGGCACCGGGGAGCTGTTTTTT. Full variable domain (rest looked up from reference TRBV11-2 and TRBJ2-2): EAGVAQSPRYKIIEKRQSVAFWCNPISGHATLYWYQQILGQGPKLLIQFQNNGVVDDSQLPKDRFSAERLKGVDSTLKIQPAKLEDSAVYLCASSLSLLLAEGRGTGELFFGEGSRLTVL.

In its sample, this clonotype was seen once. V usage is TRBV20-1 and J usage is TRBJ2-3; 8 bases are a match to TRBD1. The CDR3 is made up of 14 amino acids. V lost 6 bases to trimming and J lost 6 bases; unmatched junction nucleotides: 11. The V gene's germline CDR1 is DFQATT and CDR2 SNEGSKA (reference sequence). This CDR3 reads CSARPGGASDTQYF. The CDR3 coding sequence is TGCAGTGCGAGACCAGGGGGCGCCTCGGATACGCAGTATTTT.

CDR3 DNA: TGTGCCAGCAGCGAAAGAGCCGGGGGCCTCCACGAGCAGTACTTC. It specifies CASSERAGGLHEQYF. The V call is TRBV11-2, the J call TRBJ2-7, with D possibly called TRBD1 or TRBD2 (6 bases each). Germline CDR1 reads SGHAT; CDR2 reads FQNNGV. CDR3 length: 15 amino acids. Trimming removed 5 bases from V and 5 bases from J, with 19 bases in between.

This chain joins TRBV20-1 and TRBJ2-3, with D possibly called TRBD1 or TRBD2 (6 bases each). The CDR3 length is 14 residues. Germline V gene sequence: CDR1 DFQATT, CDR2 SNEGSKA (reference sequence). V lost 3 bases and J lost 4, with 14 bases in between. CDR3 region: CSASRGLRADTQYF. The DNA of the CDR3 is TGCAGTGCTAGCCGGGGGCTGCGGGCAGATACGCAGTATTTT.

This chain uses TRBV28 with TRBJ2-7; D is undetermined. This CDR3 contains 13 residues. From germline, CDR1 is MDHEN and CDR2 SYDVKM. Deletions cut 1 base from V and 3 bases from J, with 7 bases between. The chain's CDR3 is CASSLSVIYEQYF. In nucleotides, the CDR3 is TGTGCCAGCAGTTTATCAGTGATCTACGAGCAGTACTTC. Based on the CDR3 plus reference TRBV28 and TRBJ2-7, the full variable domain is DVKVTQSSRYLVKRTGEKVFLECVQDMDHENMFWYRQDPGLGLRLIYFSYDVKMKEKGDIPEGYSVSREKKERFSLILESASTNQTSMYLCASSLSVIYEQYFGPGTRLTVT.